These T cell receptor beta chains were read from a single sample in a study of shared clonotypes between healthy human individuals. Measured with immunoSEQ multiplex PCR; TCRdb has only the in-frame clones, and not every one. Found here are roughly 2 million clones, 85% to 95% of them singletons; the top ten hold 0.13%. Sample: naive CD4+ T cells sorted from blood. The receptors were gathered from a man between 18 and 29 years old in good health. Each CDR3 is given with its conserved first and last residue. Fields, in order: J gene, clone size, D gene, V gene, CDR3 protein, CDR3 DNA. The D gene is left open where the match is weak. Only some rows state a clone size, as once, few, many or a class for expanded clones.

TRBJ1-6 | NA | NA | TRBV19 | CASGWDSPLHF | TGTGCCAGTGGTTGGGATTCACCCCTCCACTTT
TRBJ1-6 | NA | NA | TRBV6-5 | CASSYSRGRMHSPLHF | TGTGCCAGCAGTTATAGTCGGGGGAGGATGCATTCACCCCTCCACTTT
TRBJ2-7 | NA | TRBD1 | TRBV5-1 | CASSRAQDRGNYEQYF | TGCGCCAGCAGCCGGGCGCAGGACAGGGGGAACTACGAGCAGTACTTC
TRBJ2-7 | NA | NA | TRBV5-4 | CASSQTETEQYF | TGTGCCAGCAGCCAGACAGAGACCGAGCAGTACTTC
TRBJ2-5 | NA | TRBD1 | TRBV19 | CASSIVGTVETQYF | TGTGCCAGTAGTATTGTTGGGACAGTAGAGACCCAGTACTTC
TRBJ2-7 | NA | TRBD2 | TRBV2 | CASRSGDYQVYEQYF | TGTGCCAGCAGATCCGGGGACTACCAAGTCTACGAGCAGTACTTC
TRBJ2-3 | NA | TRBD2 | TRBV28 | CASSLRRRGRTDTQYF | TGTGCCAGCAGTTTAAGAAGGCGGGGGAGGACAGATACGCAGTATTTT
TRBJ1-2 | NA | NA | TRBV7-9 | CASSSDYHGDGYTF | TGTGCCAGCAGCTCAGACTACCACGGGGATGGCTACACCTTC
TRBJ1-2 | NA | TRBD1 | TRBV6-5 | CASSQGQGAVGYTF | TGTGCCAGCAGTCAGGGACAGGGGGCTGTGGGCTACACCTTC
TRBJ1-2 | NA | NA | TRBV4-1 | CASSQGGGAQSTSYGYTF | TGCGCCAGCAGCCAGGGGGGTGGGGCACAGAGCACGAGTTATGGCTACACCTTC
TRBJ1-5 | NA | TRBD1 | TRBV7-9 | CASSGGQGEDQPQHF | TGTGCCAGCAGCGGGGGACAGGGAGAGGATCAGCCCCAGCATTTT
TRBJ1-4 | once | NA | TRBV7-9 | CASSLEGGSNEKLFF | TGTGCCAGCAGCTTAGAAGGGGGATCTAATGAAAAACTGTTTTTT
TRBJ2-4 | NA | NA | TRBV6-5 | CASSQSPGIQYF | TGTGCCAGCAGTCAAAGTCCTGGCATTCAGTACTTC
TRBJ1-3 | NA | NA | TRBV10-3 | CAIGDSGTGNTIYF | TGTGCCATTGGCGACTCAGGAACTGGAAACACCATATATTTT
TRBJ2-5 | NA | TRBD1 | TRBV5-4 | CASSEATGGGLGTQYF | TGTGCCAGCAGCGAGGCGACAGGGGGCGGTTTGGGGACCCAGTACTTC
TRBJ1-1 | NA | TRBD1 | TRBV10-2 | CASSEQPGQGVSSEAFF | TGCGCCAGCAGTGAGCAACCGGGACAGGGTGTTTCATCTGAAGCTTTCTTT
TRBJ2-5 | NA | TRBD1 | TRBV7-9 | CASSPLTGVETQYF | TGTGCCAGCAGCCCCCTAACAGGGGTCGAGACCCAGTACTTC
TRBJ1-1 | NA | TRBD1 | TRBV15 | CATSRDRAPGTGTTEAFF | TGTGCCACCAGCAGAGATAGAGCCCCCGGGACAGGAACGACTGAAGCTTTCTTT